What follows are 20 T cell receptor beta chains derived from one specimen sequenced in a study of T cell clonality in common variable immunodeficiency. TCRdb's copy holds only in-frame clones and misses some; the assay was immunoSEQ multiplex PCR. The data show approximately 44,000 clones, none appearing only once, with approximately 3% held by the ten largest. The sequenced material came from peripheral blood mononuclear cells. The receptor set was obtained from a person between 18 and 75 years old in good health.

This clone has a handful of counts. At one end the junction does not follow the germline gene, possibly because of a read error. The read comes to an end 3 residues before the CDR3 does, leaving the germline J gene to fill in the end. The chain uses TRBV2 and TRBJ2-2; 8 positions match TRBD2. The CDR3 extends over 18 amino acids. Germline V gene sequence: CDR1 SNHLY, CDR2 FYNNEI. CDR3 DNA, as far as it was read: TGTGCCAGCAGTCGGGGCGGTAGCGGGGCCGCGAAGACCGGGGAG. Encoded protein: CASSRGGSGAAKTGE. Given in full, the CDR3 is CASSRGGSGAAKTGELFF.

This clone appeared many times. The DNA ends 3 residues before the CDR3 does, and the rest of the CDR3 is filled in from the germline J gene. V is TRBV10-3 and J is TRBJ1-1, with unresolved D. Germline V gene sequence: CDR1 ENHRY, CDR2 SYGVKD. CDR3 length equals 11 residues. The CDR3 DNA, read in part, is TGTGCCATCAGTGAGCAGTTGAGT. Protein sequence: CAISEQLS. The full CDR3 sequence reads CAISEQLSAFF.

This clone was recorded many times. The read is 3 residues too short to cover the CDR3 end, so that end is filled in from the germline J gene. The rearrangement joins TRBV20-1 to TRBJ2-1; 8 nucleotides align to TRBD2. The CDR3 runs to 15 residues. V gave up 5 bases and J gave up 5 bases; unmatched junction bases: 11. Per the germline V gene, CDR1 is DFQATT and CDR2 is SNEGSKA (reference sequence). The part of the CDR3 DNA that was read is TGCAGTGCTGACGGGGGGGGTTGGGGCCACAATGAG. The encoded protein is CSADGGGWGHNE. The entire CDR3 sequence reads CSADGGGWGHNEQFF.

This clone came up many times. The read terminates 3 residues before the CDR3 end, so the remaining end is supplied by the germline J gene. This chain uses TRBV12-5 with TRBJ2-3, with TRBD2 matching over 8 bases. J gave up 1 base and V 1 base, and 1 base lay outside the gene matches. Per germline, CDR1 LGHNT and CDR2 FRNRAP. The CDR3 length is 15 residues. The CDR3 bases that were read are TGTGCTAGTGGTTTGGCTAGCGGGCGCACAGATACG. Residues: CASGLASGRTDT. The whole CDR3 sequence is CASGLASGRTDTQYF.

CDR3 bases read: TGTTCCTCGATCGGGAACACTGAA. This sequence encodes CSSIGNTE. The entire CDR3 sequence reads CSSIGNTEAFF. The chain has TRBV7-9 and TRBJ1-1; D gene ambiguous. The CDR3 end is not reached by the read, which stops 3 residues before it; the germline J gene fills it in. The CDR3 sequence is 11 residues long. The germline V gene encodes CDR1 SEHNR and CDR2 FQNEAQ (reference sequence).

This clone was seen ten or more times. The read finishes 3 residues shy of the CDR3 end, and the germline J gene is used to complete it. The chain recombines TRBV7-9 with TRBJ2-7, with 11 bases identical to TRBD2. The CDR3 sequence is 15 residues long. From germline, CDR1 is SEHNR and CDR2 FQNEAQ (reference sequence). After removal of 3 bases from V and 0 bases from J, the junction contained 1 base not matched to a gene. The CDR3: CASSFTSGSSYEQYF. The part of the CDR3 DNA that was read is TGTGCCAGCAGCTTCACTAGCGGGAGCTCCTACGAG.

This clone was seen more than once but under ten times. The read is 3 residues too short to cover the CDR3 end, so that end is filled in from the germline J gene. The chain recombines TRBV18 with TRBJ2-5; no clear D gene. Germline-derived CDR1 and CDR2 are KGHSH and LQKENI. Trimming stripped 3 bases from V and 0 bases from J, with 5 bases between. CDR3 length: 13 residues. The sequenced part of the CDR3 DNA is TGTGCCAGCTCACCCTCGTACCAAGAGACC. The encoded protein is CASSPSYQET. The CDR3 in full is CASSPSYQETQYF.

At least ten counts were recorded for this clone. The read terminates 3 residues before the CDR3 end, so the remaining end is supplied by the germline J gene. The chain has TRBV19 and TRBJ2-7, with 14 bases matching TRBD2. The ends lost 7 bases at V and 0 bases at J; junction bases unmatched: 8. The CDR3 loop spans 17 amino acids. CDR1 is LNHDA and CDR2 is SQIVND in the germline V gene (reference sequence). The CDR3 loop reads CASTAGTSGRNSYEQYF. The sequenced CDR3 bases are TGTGCCAGTACAGCCGGGACTAGCGGGAGAAACTCCTACGAG.

At least ten counts were recorded for this clone. The read terminates 3 residues ahead of where the CDR3 ends, so the germline J gene completes it. The V gene is TRBV20-1, the J gene TRBJ1-6, with TRBD1 matching 8 bases. Germline values: CDR1 DFQATT, CDR2 SNEGSKA (reference sequence). J lost 9 bases, V lost 1 base, and 2 bases had no gene match. The CDR3 contains 13 residues. The CDR3 is CSARGTGSSPLHF. CDR3 DNA (partial): TGCAGTGCTAGAGGGACAGGGAGTTCACCC.

As for this clone: The missing CDR3 end, 3 residues past where the read stops, is filled in from the germline J gene. V is TRBV2 and J is TRBJ2-2, with D possibly TRBD2 on 6 matching bases. The V gene's germline CDR1 is SNHLY and CDR2 FYNNEI. The CDR3 consists of 14 residues. Incomplete CDR3 DNA: TGTGCCAGCAGTCGGGAGTCGGGGAATTCACCG. It yields the protein CASSRESGNSP. The entire CDR3 is CASSRESGNSPLFF.

This clone was observed a few times. Incomplete CDR3 DNA: TGCGCCAGCAGTCAAAGACTAAGTAGAGATACG. Its translation is CASSQRLSRDT. The complete CDR3 reads CASSQRLSRDTQYF. This chain joins TRBV5-1 and TRBJ2-3, with D maybe TRBD2 (5 bases). The CDR3 end falls 3 residues outside the read, so it is completed with the germline J gene. The CDR3 is 14 amino acids. Germline-derived CDR1 and CDR2 are SGHRS and YFSETQ. Trimming removed 5 bases at V and 5 bases at J, with 15 bases between.

This clone appeared many times. The CDR3 extends 3 residues past the end of the read, so its final part is completed from the germline J gene. The chain uses TRBV19 and TRBJ2-7; a weak D match, TRBD1 (6 bases). Germline CDR1 is LNHDA and CDR2 is SQIVND (reference sequence). The CDR3 consists of 14 residues. V was pared by 6 bases and J by 5 bases, with 17 bases between. The CDR3 sequence is CASRTSTGFHEQYF. The covered CDR3 bases are TGTGCCAGTAGGACCTCTACAGGGTTCCACGAG. Combining the CDR3 with reference TRBV19 and TRBJ2-7 gives the whole variable domain DGGITQSPKYLFRKEGQNVTLSCEQNLNHDAMYWYRQDPGQGLRLIYYSQIVNDFQKGDIAEGYSVSREKKESFPLTVTSAQKNPTAFYLCASRTSTGFHEQYFGPGTRLTVT.

The table lists this clone with many counts. The read ends 3 residues shy of where the CDR3 ends; the end is completed using the germline J gene. The chain combines TRBV18 with TRBJ1-6, with 9 bases aligning to TRBD1. From germline, CDR1 is KGHSH and CDR2 LQKENI. V dropped 3 bases and J dropped 6; count of bases not matched to a gene: 3. The CDR3 has 15 amino acids. The part of the CDR3 DNA that was read is TGTGCCAGCTCACCCGGACAGGGGAGTAATTCACCC. Translation gives CASSPGQGSNSP. The CDR3 reads in full as CASSPGQGSNSPLHF.

This clone was counted only a few times. The CDR3 sequence is CASSSVVGGGGEQYF. CDR3 bases read: TGTGCCAGCAGCTCGGTGGTGGGGGGTGGGGGCGAG. The chain employs TRBV5-4 and TRBJ2-7; maybe TRBD2 (6 bases). Sequencing ends 3 residues short of the CDR3 end; the germline J gene provides the rest. The germline V gene has CDR1 SGHNT and CDR2 YYREEE (reference sequence). V lost 3 bases and J 6 bases, leaving 19 bases between the germline ends. This CDR3 is 15 amino acids long. Filled out from reference TRBV5-4 and TRBJ2-7, the complete variable domain reads ETGVTQSPTHLIKTRGQQVTLRCSSQSGHNTVSWYQQALGQGPQFIFQYYREEENGRGNFPPRFSGLQFPNYSSELNVNALELDDSALYLCASSSVVGGGGEQYFGPGTRLTVT.

This clone was seen at least ten times. The CDR3 end is not reached by the read, which stops 3 residues before it; the germline J gene fills it in. The rearrangement uses TRBV7-9 and TRBJ2-4, with 8 bases aligning to TRBD2. Germline V gene data show CDR1 as SEHNR and CDR2 as FQNEAQ (reference sequence). V dropped 4 bases and J dropped 8; count of bases not matched to a gene: 10. The CDR3 totals 15 residues. This CDR3 reads CASSSSSGRGYIQYF. The covered CDR3 bases are TGTGCCAGCAGCTCCTCAAGCGGGAGAGGATACATT.

This clone was picked up many times. The read gets to within 3 residues of the CDR3 end, and the germline J gene fills in the rest. The chain links TRBV20-1 to TRBJ1-3; D call uncertain. Trimming removed 0 bases from V and 6 bases from J, with 6 bases in between. Looked up from germline, CDR1 is DFQATT and CDR2 is SNEGSKA (reference sequence). CDR3 length: 12 amino acids. CDR3 bases read: TGCAGTGCTAGAGACAGGTTAAACACC. Protein product: CSARDRLNT. From start to end, the CDR3 is CSARDRLNTIYF.

As to this clone: Read data end 3 residues before the CDR3 end; the end is taken from the germline J gene. The chain links TRBV7-9 to TRBJ2-3; 7 bases fit TRBD2. The V gene end was trimmed by 3 bases and the J gene end by 4 bases; junction bases not matched to a gene: 7. This CDR3 spans 15 amino acids. Germline V gives CDR1 SEHNR, CDR2 FQNEAQ (reference sequence). CDR3 DNA (partial): TGTGCCAGCAGCTTCGGGGGGTCTAGCCCAGATACG. It is translated as CASSFGGSSPDT. The whole CDR3 protein is CASSFGGSSPDTQYF.

This clone occurred many times. The read halts 3 residues ahead of the CDR3 end, with the missing end drawn from the germline J gene. The chain recombines TRBV12-3 or TRBV12-4 with TRBJ2-7; TRBD2 aligns across 7 bases. V gave up 1 base and J gave up 6 bases; unmatched junction bases: 3. This CDR3 comprises 13 residues. CDR3 DNA (partial): TGTGCCAGCAGTTTAGGGGGGGGGTCCGAG. The encoded protein is CASSLGGGSE. In full, the CDR3 is CASSLGGGSEQYF.

This clone was picked up many times. The read ends 3 residues early relative to the CDR3; the germline J gene fills the gap. The J gene is TRBJ1-4, the V gene TRBV7-9; D gene unclear. Germline lookup yields CDR1 SEHNR and CDR2 FQNEAQ (reference sequence). CDR3 size: 15 residues. Trimming stripped 2 bases from V and 3 bases from J, with 10 bases between. CDR3 residues: CASSLRRAPNEKLFF. CDR3 bases read: TGTGCCAGCAGCTTAAGGCGGGCCCCTAATGAAAAA.

This clone occurred many times. Here the CDR3 reads CASSTLAELNTGELFF. The DNA read from the CDR3 is TGTGCCAGTAGTACCTTAGCGGAGCTGAACACCGGGGAG. The V call is TRBV19, the J call TRBJ2-2; possibly TRBD2 for D (6 bases). The read terminates 3 residues before the CDR3 end, so the remaining end is supplied by the germline J gene. CDR1 and CDR2 from the germline V gene are LNHDA and SQIVND (reference sequence). The ends were cut back, 4 bases at V and 1 base at J, with 13 bases in the middle. The CDR3 extends over 16 amino acids. Using reference TRBV19 and TRBJ2-2 for the parts outside the CDR3, the full variable domain is DGGITQSPKYLFRKEGQNVTLSCEQNLNHDAMYWYRQDPGQGLRLIYYSQIVNDFQKGDIAEGYSVSREKKESFPLTVTSAQKNPTAFYLCASSTLAELNTGELFFGEGSRLTVL.